This TCR beta chain was captured in a study of memory CD4+ T cells and cytomegalovirus serostatus. Single viable CD3+CD4+CD8-CD45RO+ cells were sorted as the memory CD4+ T cells. Study-wide findings and caveats: Each of some 67 CMV-associated TCRbeta sequences occurred in one to five individuals.

About this clone itself: The antigen is unknown.

Per the study methods: Out-of-frame sequences were removed, leaving 2,204,828 distinct TCRbeta sequences. Some clones are missing from TCRdb's copy, which holds only in-frame ones; the method was immunoSEQ multiplex PCR. V and J calls and clone size are copied from that table; D and trimming were computed from the DNA. Of tens of thousands of clones listed, over 60% were seen once; the top ten hold 0.9% to 1.2%. The CDR3 spans 15 residues. Trimming cost V 6 bases and J 4 bases; bases outside gene matches: 11. The germline CDR1 and CDR2 sequences are MNHNS and SASEGT. The source is an adult in good health and CMV-seronegative. The chain has TRBV6-1 and TRBJ2-7; TRBD2 agrees at 8 bases. The sequenced sample was memory CD4+ T cells from blood. This CDR3 is CASRPGVAGTYEQYF. CDR3 nucleotide sequence: TGTGCCAGCAGACCCGGGGTAGCGGGAACTTACGAGCAGTACTTC.